The following is a TCR beta chain sequence with its context. The antigen this receptor binds is unknown. The CDR3, from cysteine to phenylalanine, totals 16 residues. DNA for this receptor is not on file. The germline V gene encodes CDR1 SGHTA and CDR2 FQGNSA. This sample stems from a study of T cells expressing NK-cell markers (dated by TCRdb to between 2020 and 2021). The study in broad terms: Three sorted T-cell subsets (CD3+CD56+NKG2C+, CD3+CD56+NKG2C- and CD3+CD56-NKG2C+) from roughly eight donors had their TCR beta-chain repertoires profiled. Among the eight sequenced donors, seven were HCMV-seropositive and one was HCMV-seronegative. Illumina HiSeq 2000/2500, MiSeq or NextSeq was used to sequence libraries as 2 x 150 bp reads. The study sequenced eight donors, all healthy volunteers chosen at random: three men and five women.

To determine HCMV serostatus, a commercial ELISA kit was used to detect HCMV-specific IgG in serum. Ficoll density gradient centrifugation was used to isolate peripheral blood mononuclear cells from blood. General study outcomes and caveats: It remained unclear whether the expanded NKG2C-expressing T cell clones were specific for HCMV antigens. Those dominant clonotypes were again the most abundant among CD3+CD56-NKG2C+ cells in four donors, at about 28.3-60.1%. For 5 or 6 donors, the dominant CD3+CD56+NKG2C+ clonotypes were among the top 10 CD8+ clonotypes and accounted for roughly 1.0-8% of CD8+ T cells.

These reads were obtained on an Illumina HiSeq 2000. TCR beta cDNA libraries were prepared using 5'RACE template switching, which introduced a universal primer site and unique molecular identifiers. cDNA synthesis was primed from the TCR beta constant segment and was followed by two successive PCR amplification steps. Regarding the original processing steps: MIGEC was used to demultiplex reads and group reads by UMI, and MiTCR was used to assemble and quantify clonotypes. To exclude erroneous sequences, only TCR cDNA sequences supported by at least two reads were retained. The tcR package was used for downstream repertoire analysis, with clonotypes matched between fractions based on CDR3 nucleotide sequence plus V segment. VDJmatch was used to annotate antigen specificity against VDJdb, with one amino acid substitution in CDR3 permitted. TCRdb reprocessed the sequencing reads and holds a single record per CDR3 protein sequence, with no DNA. The V and J calls were not made by the authors but by TCRdb's processing. The sample table gives under 500,000 distinct CDR3 sequences. Approximately 6.8% of the sample lies in the top ten.

The chain uses TRBV7-2 and TRBJ1-6; lacking DNA, the TRBD1 call made by TCRdb goes unchecked. Sequences were obtained from blood T cells: a sorted CD56 or NKG2C T cell subset, CD4+ or CD8+ T cells, or bulk PBMC T cells (not recorded which). The receptor comes from a woman aged 18-70 years in good health. The CDR3 has the sequence CASSLWLGQGDSPLHF.